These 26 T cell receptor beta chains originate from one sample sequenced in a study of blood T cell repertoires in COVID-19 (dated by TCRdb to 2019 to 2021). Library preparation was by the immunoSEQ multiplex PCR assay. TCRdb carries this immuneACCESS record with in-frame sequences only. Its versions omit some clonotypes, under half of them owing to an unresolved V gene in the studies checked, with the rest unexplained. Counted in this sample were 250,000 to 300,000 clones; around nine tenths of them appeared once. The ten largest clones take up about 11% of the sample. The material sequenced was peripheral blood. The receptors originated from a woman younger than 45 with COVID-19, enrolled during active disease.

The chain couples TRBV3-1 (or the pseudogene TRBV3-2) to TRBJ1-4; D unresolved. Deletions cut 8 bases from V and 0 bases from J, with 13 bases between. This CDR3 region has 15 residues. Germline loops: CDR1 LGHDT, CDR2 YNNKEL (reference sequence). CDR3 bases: TGTGCCAGCGGCCCCAAGGGAGCAACTAATGAAAAACTGTTTTTT. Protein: CASGPKGATNEKLFF.

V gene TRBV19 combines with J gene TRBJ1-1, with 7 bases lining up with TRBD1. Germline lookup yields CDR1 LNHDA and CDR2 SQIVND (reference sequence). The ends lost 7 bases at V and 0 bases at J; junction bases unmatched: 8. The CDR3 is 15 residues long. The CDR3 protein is CASTRKGTVNTEAFF. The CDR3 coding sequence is TGTGCCAGTACCCGAAAGGGGACAGTGAACACTGAAGCTTTCTTT.

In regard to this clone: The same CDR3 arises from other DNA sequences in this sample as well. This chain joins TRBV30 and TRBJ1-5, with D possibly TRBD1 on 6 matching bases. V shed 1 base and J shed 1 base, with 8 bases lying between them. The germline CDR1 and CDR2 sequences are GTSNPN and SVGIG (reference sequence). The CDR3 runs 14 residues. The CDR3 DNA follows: TGTGCCTGGAGTGGAGGACAGAGCAATCAGCCCCAGCATTTT. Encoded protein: CAWSGGQSNQPQHF.

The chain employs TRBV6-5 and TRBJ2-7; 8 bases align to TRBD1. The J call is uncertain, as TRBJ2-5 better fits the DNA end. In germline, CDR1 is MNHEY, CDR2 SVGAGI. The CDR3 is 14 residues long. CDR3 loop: CASSYRTGSATQYF. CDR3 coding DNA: TGTGCCAGCAGTTACCGGACAGGGTCGGCGACCCAGTACTTC.

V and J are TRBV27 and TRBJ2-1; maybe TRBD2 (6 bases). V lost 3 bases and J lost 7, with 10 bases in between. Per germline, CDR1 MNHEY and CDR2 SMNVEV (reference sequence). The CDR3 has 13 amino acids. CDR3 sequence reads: CASSFSSGNEQFF. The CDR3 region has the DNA TGTGCCAGCAGTTTTAGTAGCGGTAATGAGCAGTTCTTC.

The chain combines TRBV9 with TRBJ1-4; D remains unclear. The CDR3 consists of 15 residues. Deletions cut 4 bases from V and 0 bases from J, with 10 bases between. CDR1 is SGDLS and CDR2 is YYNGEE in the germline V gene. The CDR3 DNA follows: TGTGCCAGCAGCCCACGACTGGCAACTAATGAAAAACTGTTTTTT. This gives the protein CASSPRLATNEKLFF.

CDR3 residues: CASSPGQGNEAFF. The CDR3 coding sequence is TGCGCCAGCAGCCCCGGACAGGGGAATGAAGCTTTCTTT. This chain links TRBV5-1 with TRBJ1-1, with 9 bases identical to TRBD1. The CDR3 is 13 amino acids. Germline trimming cut 4 bases from V and 7 bases from J; bases unmatched to any gene: 5. Germline-derived CDR1 and CDR2 are SGHRS and YFSETQ.

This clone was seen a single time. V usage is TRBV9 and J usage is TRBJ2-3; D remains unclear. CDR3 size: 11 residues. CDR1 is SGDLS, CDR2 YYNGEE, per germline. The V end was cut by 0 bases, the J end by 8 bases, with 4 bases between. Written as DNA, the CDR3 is TGTGCCAGCAGCGTAGCGGGTACGCAGTATTTT. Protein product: CASSVAGTQYF.

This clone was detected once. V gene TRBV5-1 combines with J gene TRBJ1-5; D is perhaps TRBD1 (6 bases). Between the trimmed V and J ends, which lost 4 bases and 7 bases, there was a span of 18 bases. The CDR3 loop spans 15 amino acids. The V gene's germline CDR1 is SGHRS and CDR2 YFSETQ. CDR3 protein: CASSEQGWPGQPQHF. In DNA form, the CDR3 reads TGCGCCAGCAGCGAACAGGGTTGGCCGGGGCAGCCCCAGCATTTT.

CDR3 sequence: CASSPPAGGSEKLFF. CDR3 DNA: TGTGCCAGCTCACCCCCCGCAGGGGGTTCTGAAAAACTGTTTTTT. The chain recombines TRBV18 with TRBJ1-4; 7 bases match TRBD1. CDR3 length: 15 amino acids. The germline V gene encodes CDR1 KGHSH and CDR2 LQKENI. Trimming removed 3 bases from V and 7 bases from J; junction bases left unmatched: 8.

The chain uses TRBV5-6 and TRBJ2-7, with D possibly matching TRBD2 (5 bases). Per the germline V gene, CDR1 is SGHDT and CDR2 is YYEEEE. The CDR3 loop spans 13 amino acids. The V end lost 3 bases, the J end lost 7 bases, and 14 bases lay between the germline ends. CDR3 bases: TGTGCCAGCAGCTCCCCTCGAGGGCGTGAGCAGTACTTC. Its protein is CASSSPRGREQYF.

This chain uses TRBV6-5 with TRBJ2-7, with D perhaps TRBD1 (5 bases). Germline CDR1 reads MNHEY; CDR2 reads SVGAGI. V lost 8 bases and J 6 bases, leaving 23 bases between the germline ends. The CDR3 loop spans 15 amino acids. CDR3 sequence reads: CASRRTDNMLLEQYF. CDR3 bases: TGTGCCAGCCGTAGGACGGACAATATGTTGCTCGAGCAGTACTTC.

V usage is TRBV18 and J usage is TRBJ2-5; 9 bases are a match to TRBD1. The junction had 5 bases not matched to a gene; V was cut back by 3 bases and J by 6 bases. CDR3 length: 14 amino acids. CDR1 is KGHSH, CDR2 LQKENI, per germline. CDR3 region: CASSPSGQGQTQYF. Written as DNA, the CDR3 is TGTGCCAGCTCACCGTCGGGACAGGGACAGACCCAGTACTTC.

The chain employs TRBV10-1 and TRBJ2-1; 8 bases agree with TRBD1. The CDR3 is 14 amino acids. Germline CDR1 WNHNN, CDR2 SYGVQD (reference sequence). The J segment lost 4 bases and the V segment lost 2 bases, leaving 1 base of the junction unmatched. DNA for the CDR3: TGCGCCAGCAGTGAGGGACAGGGATACAATGAGCAGTTCTTC. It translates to CASSEGQGYNEQFF.

In DNA form, the CDR3 reads TGCGCCAGCAGCTTGTATGGTAGCGGGTTGAATTGGAATGAGCAGTTCTTC. Its translation: CASSLYGSGLNWNEQFF. This chain uses TRBV5-1 with TRBJ2-1; 7 bases match TRBD2. Trimming cost V 1 base and J 7 bases; bases outside gene matches: 14. This CDR3 spans 17 amino acids. Germline CDR1 reads SGHRS; CDR2 reads YFSETQ.

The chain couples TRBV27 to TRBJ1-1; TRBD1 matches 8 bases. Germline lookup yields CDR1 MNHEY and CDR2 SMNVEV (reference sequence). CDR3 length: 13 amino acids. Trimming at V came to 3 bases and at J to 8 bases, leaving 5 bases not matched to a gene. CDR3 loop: CASSFYRGFEAFF. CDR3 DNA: TGTGCCAGCAGTTTCTACAGGGGGTTCGAAGCTTTCTTT.

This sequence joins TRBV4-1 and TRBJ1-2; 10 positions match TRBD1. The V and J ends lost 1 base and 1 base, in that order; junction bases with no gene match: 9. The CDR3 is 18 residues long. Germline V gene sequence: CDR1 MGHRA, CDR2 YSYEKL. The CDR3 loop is CASSQGPTGGFINYGYTF. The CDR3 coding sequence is TGCGCCAGCAGCCAAGGCCCGACAGGGGGCTTTATTAACTATGGCTACACCTTC.

CDR3: CASSFKEDTEAFF. The CDR3 DNA is TGTGCCAGCAGTTTCAAAGAGGACACTGAAGCTTTCTTT. The chain links TRBV12-3 or TRBV12-4 to TRBJ1-1; D is undetermined. V lost 3 bases and J 3 bases, leaving 8 bases between the germline ends. This CDR3 region has 13 residues.

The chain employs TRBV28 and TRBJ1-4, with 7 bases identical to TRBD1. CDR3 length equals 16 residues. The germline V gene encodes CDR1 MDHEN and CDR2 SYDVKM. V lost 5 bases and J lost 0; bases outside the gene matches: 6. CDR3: CASSPPDRATNEKLFF. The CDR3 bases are TGTGCCAGCAGTCCCCCCGACAGGGCAACTAATGAAAAACTGTTTTTT.

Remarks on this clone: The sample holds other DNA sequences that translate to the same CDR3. The CDR3 loop is CASSYYSGRAADTQYF. The CDR3 DNA reads as TGTGCCAGCAGTTACTATAGCGGGAGGGCCGCGGATACGCAGTATTTT. V gene TRBV6-2 or TRBV6-3 combines with J gene TRBJ2-3, with 11 bases fitting TRBD2. The length of the CDR3 is 16 residues. Per the germline V gene, CDR1 is MNHEY and CDR2 is SVGEGT. J lost 6 bases, V lost 1 base, and 6 bases had no gene match.

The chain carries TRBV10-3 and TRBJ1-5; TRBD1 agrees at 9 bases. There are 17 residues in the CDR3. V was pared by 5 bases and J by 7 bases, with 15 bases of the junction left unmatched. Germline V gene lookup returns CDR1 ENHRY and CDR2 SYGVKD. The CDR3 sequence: CAISSGVGQGGGQPQHF. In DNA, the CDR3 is TGTGCCATCAGTTCTGGGGTGGGACAGGGAGGTGGCCAGCCCCAGCATTTT.

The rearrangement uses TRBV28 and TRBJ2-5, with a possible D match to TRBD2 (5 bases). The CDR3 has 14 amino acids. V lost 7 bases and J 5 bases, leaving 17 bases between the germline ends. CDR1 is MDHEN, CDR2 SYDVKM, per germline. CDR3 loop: CASTAGGRGETQYF. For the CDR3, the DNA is TGTGCCAGCACCGCGGGTGGGAGAGGGGAGACCCAGTACTTC.

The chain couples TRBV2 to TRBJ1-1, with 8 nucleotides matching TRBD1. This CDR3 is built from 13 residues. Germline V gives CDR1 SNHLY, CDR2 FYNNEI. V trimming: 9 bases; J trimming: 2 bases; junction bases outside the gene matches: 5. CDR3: CASSGQGNTEAFF. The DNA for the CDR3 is TGTGCCAGTTCTGGACAGGGAAACACTGAAGCTTTCTTT. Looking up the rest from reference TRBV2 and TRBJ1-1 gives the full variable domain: EPEVTQTPSHQVTQMGQEVILRCVPISNHLYFYWYRQILGQKVEFLVSFYNNEISEKSEIFDDQFSVERPDGSNFTLKIRSTKLEDSAMYFCASSGQGNTEAFFGQGTRLTVV.

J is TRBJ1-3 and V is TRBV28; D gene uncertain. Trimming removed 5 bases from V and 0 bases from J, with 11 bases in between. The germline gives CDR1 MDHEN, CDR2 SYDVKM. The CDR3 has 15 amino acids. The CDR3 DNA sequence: TGTGCCAGCAGTCTGCCGGGATTCTCTGGAAACACCATATATTTT. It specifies CASSLPGFSGNTIYF. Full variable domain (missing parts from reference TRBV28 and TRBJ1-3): DVKVTQSSRYLVKRTGEKVFLECVQDMDHENMFWYRQDPGLGLRLIYFSYDVKMKEKGDIPEGYSVSREKKERFSLILESASTNQTSMYLCASSLPGFSGNTIYFGEGSWLTVV.

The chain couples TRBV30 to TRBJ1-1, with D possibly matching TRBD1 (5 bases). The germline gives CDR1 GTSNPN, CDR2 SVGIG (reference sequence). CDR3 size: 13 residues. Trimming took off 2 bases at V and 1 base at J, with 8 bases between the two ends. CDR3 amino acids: CAWSRRGNTEAFF. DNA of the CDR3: TGTGCCTGGAGTCGGAGGGGGAACACTGAAGCTTTCTTT.

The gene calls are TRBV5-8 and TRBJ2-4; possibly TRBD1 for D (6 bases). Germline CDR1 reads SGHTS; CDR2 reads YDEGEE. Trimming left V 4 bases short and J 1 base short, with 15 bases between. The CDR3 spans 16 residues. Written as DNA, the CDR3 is TGTGCCAGCAGCCCGTACAGGGACGGGGCCAAAAACATTCAGTACTTC. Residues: CASSPYRDGAKNIQYF. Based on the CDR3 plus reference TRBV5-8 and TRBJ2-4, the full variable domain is EAGVTQSPTHLIKTRGQQATLRCSPISGHTSVYWYQQALGLGLQFLLWYDEGEERNRGNFPPRFSGRQFPNYSSELNVNALELEDSALYLCASSPYRDGAKNIQYFGAGTRLSVL.